Described below is a single TCR beta chain sequence and its context. Its antigen is currently unknown. The CDR3 is 16 amino acids. V was pared by 2 bases and J by 6 bases, with 7 bases of the junction left unmatched. Germline V gene lookup returns CDR1 GTSNPN and CDR2 SVGIG (reference sequence). The sample originates from a study of Ad26.COV2.S vaccination and SARS-CoV-2 variants. Overall study results and limits: Spike-specific TCR breadth was greater in vaccine than placebo recipients. Responses of T cells in total may have been underestimated by the TCR breadth and depth analyses.

The table came from immunoSEQ multiplex PCR; TCRdb's copy has only in-frame clones and leaves some out. The sample comprises more than 120,000 clones, roughly 85% of which are singletons, and 5% rests with the top ten. J is TRBJ2-1 and V is TRBV30; 13 bases line up with TRBD2. This TCR was recovered from a human donor who had recovered from COVID-19. Here the sequenced sample was peripheral blood, taken after recovery from COVID-19. Written as DNA, the CDR3 is TGTGCCTGGAGTATCACACGGACTAGCGGGGGCAATGAGCAGTTCTTC. It specifies CAWSITRTSGGNEQFF.